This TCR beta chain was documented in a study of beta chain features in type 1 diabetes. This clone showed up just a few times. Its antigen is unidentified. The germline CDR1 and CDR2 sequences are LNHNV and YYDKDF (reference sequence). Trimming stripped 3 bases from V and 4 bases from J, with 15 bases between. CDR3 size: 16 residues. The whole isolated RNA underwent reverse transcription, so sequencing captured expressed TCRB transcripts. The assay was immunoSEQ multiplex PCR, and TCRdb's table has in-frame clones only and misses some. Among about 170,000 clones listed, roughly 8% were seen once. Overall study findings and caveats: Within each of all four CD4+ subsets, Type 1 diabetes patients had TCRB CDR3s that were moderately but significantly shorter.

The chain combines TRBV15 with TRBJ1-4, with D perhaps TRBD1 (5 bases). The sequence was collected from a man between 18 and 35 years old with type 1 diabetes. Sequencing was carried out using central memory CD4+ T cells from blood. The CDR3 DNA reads TGTGCCACCAGCAGGGACCCTGGGAGGGGTAATGAAAAACTGTTTTTT. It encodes CATSRDPGRGNEKLFF. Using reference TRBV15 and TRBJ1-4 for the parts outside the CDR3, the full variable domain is DAMVIQNPRYQVTQFGKPVTLSCSQTLNHNVMYWYQQKSSQAPKLLFHYYDKDFNNEADTPDNFQSRRPNTSFCFLDIRSPGLGDTAMYLCATSRDPGRGNEKLFFGSGTQLSVL.